This record looks at one TCR beta chain sequence and its context. This clone showed up just a few times. Its cognate antigen has yet to be identified. Base qualities are not provided; no much larger clone lies one nucleotide away. CDR1 and CDR2 are drawn from the germline V gene: ENHRY, SYGVKD. Trimming leaves V shorter by 1 base and J shorter by 5 bases, with the junction holding 5 bases beyond the gene matches. From its cysteine to its phenylalanine, the CDR3 spans 16 amino acids. Kept here is only the CDR3 DNA, which spans 48 bases and is read in frame from base 1. The sample originates from a study of memory CD4+ T cells and cytomegalovirus serostatus (dated by TCRdb to between 2019 and 2020). For the wider study: A total of some 33 healthy Belgian adults, of whom 9 were CMV seropositive and about 24 were CMV seronegative, were included in the cohort. CD4+ memory TCRbeta repertoires of a Belgian cohort with known cytomegalovirus serostatus were sequenced in order to replicate a published TCR-based CMV serostatus classifier.

A FACSAria II was used to sort memory CD4+ T cells, defined as single viable CD3+CD4+CD8-CD45RO+ cells. CMV serostatus was assessed using a Roche Elecsys assay, by which serum IgG against CMV pp150, pp28, p38 and p52 was detected. After thawing, total CD4+ T cells were enriched by positive selection with CD4 magnetic microbeads. The samples came from a different study that was designed specifically to examine the CD4+ T cell memory repertoire. Peripheral blood mononuclear cells were isolated and cryopreserved following standard operating procedures; serum was stored at -80 °C. CD3-PerCP (BW264/56), CD4-APC (RPA-T4), CD45RO-PE (UCHT1) and CD8-Pacific Orange (3B5) antibodies were used for staining, and non-viable cells were excluded with Sytox blue. The Quick-DNA Microprep Kit was used to extract genomic DNA from the sorted cells. Amplification of TCRbeta DNA was done with the immunoSEQ hsTCRbeta kit, following the protocol from the manufacturer. An Illumina MiSeq instrument was used to sequence the TCRbeta libraries. Processing in the source paper ran as follows. Following removal of out-of-frame sequences, 2 million to 2.5 million distinct TCRbeta sequences were retained, with an average of about 70,000 per individual. Each individual was scored according to the count of 164 previously reported CMV-associated TCRbeta sequences and the total productive distinct TCRbeta count. A beta-binomial model was reimplemented in Python, and scikit-learn random forests with default parameters were trained on US cohort data. Classifier performance on the Belgian cohort was reported as the median AUC with percentile confidence intervals calculated over 10,000 bootstrap iterations. This is the immuneACCESS table as TCRdb keeps it, with only in-frame sequences that have V and J called. A part of the clones is gone; compared with another copy, unresolved V genes explain less than half, and the rest is unexplained. The V and J calls and the clone size are those of that table, but D and trimming were determined from the DNA. The sample table holds tens of thousands of clones, of which around 79% were seen once. Together, the top ten hold 0.79% of the sample.

Summary of the overall study and its limitations: Of 164 previously reported CMV-associated TCRbeta sequences, about 68 appeared in the CD4+ memory repertoires, each in one to five individuals. Unlike the original study, which covered naive and memory CD4+ and CD8+ populations, the Belgian study sequenced only CD4+CD45RO+ memory cells. The results were interpreted as suggesting that the CMV-associated TCR signature is largely present in the CD4+ memory repertoire. A median bootstrapped AUC of around 0.94 with a 95% CI of 0.76-1.00 was achieved on the Belgian cohort by the original-framework classifier. For CMV serostatus prediction, a median bootstrapped AUC of about 0.96 was reached with the original framework, and a median bootstrapped AUC of around 0.9 was reached with a US-trained random forest.

The sequenced material came from memory CD4+ T cells from blood. The rearrangement combines TRBV10-3 with TRBJ2-2; 9 central bases correspond to TRBD1. The clonotype was recovered from an adult in good health and CMV-seronegative. The DNA sequence reads TGTGCCATCAGTGAGTTTTCGGGACAGGGAACCGGGGAGCTGTTTTTT. This gives the protein CAISEFSGQGTGELFF.